One sample yielded the 20 T cell receptor beta chains listed below, sequenced in a study of blood T cell repertoires in COVID-19. Assay: immunoSEQ multiplex PCR; the TCRdb copy retains only in-frame clones and omits some. The table has about 220,000 clones, approximately 77% seen once. The sequencing sample was made of peripheral blood. These receptor sequences come from a woman older than 75 with acute or convalescent COVID-19.

CDR3 amino acids: CASSFDRVDTEAFF. DNA for the CDR3: TGTGCCAGCTCATTCGACAGGGTGGACACTGAAGCTTTCTTT. The chain couples TRBV18 to TRBJ1-1; 7 nucleotides align to TRBD1. The J segment lost 3 bases and the V segment lost 5 bases, leaving 6 bases of the junction unmatched. The CDR3 totals 14 residues. Germline V gene sequence: CDR1 KGHSH, CDR2 LQKENI.

The chain combines TRBV21-1 with TRBJ2-7; TRBD1, the table's D call, lacks a check against the DNA. TRBV21-1 has pseudogene status. This CDR3 region has 14 residues. CDR3 nucleotides: TGTGCCAGATACGGCGGACAGGTAGAGGGCGAGCAGTACTTC. Protein product: CARYGGQVEGEQYF.

V gene TRBV6-4 combines with J gene TRBJ2-1; 11 positions agree with TRBD2. The CDR3 covers 15 residues. Germline CDR1 and CDR2: MRHNA and SNTAGT. Trimming removed 4 bases from V and 10 bases from J; junction bases left unmatched: 9. CDR3 residues: CASSVNSGGAWEQFF. The CDR3 DNA follows: TGTGCCAGCAGTGTTAATAGCGGGGGGGCCTGGGAGCAGTTCTTC.

The rearrangement uses TRBV7-3 and TRBJ1-1; 7 bases are a match to TRBD1. Germline V gives CDR1 SGHTA, CDR2 FQGTGA. After removal of 5 bases from V and 0 bases from J, the junction contained 3 bases not matched to a gene. The CDR3 covers 14 residues. The CDR3 DNA sequence: TGTGCCAGCAGCATGACAGGGATGAACACTGAAGCTTTCTTT. This sequence encodes CASSMTGMNTEAFF.

The chain couples TRBV11-3 to TRBJ1-1; D perhaps matches TRBD1 (5 bases). Germline V gives CDR1 SGHNT, CDR2 YENEEA. Trimming removed 5 bases at V and 7 bases at J, with 17 bases between. The CDR3 length is 14 residues. CDR3 region: CASSVSRVTGEAFF. The DNA for the CDR3 is TGTGCCAGCAGCGTCTCCAGGGTAACGGGTGAAGCTTTCTTT.

The CDR3 loop reads CASSEGAWNTEAFF. CDR3 in DNA: TGTGCCAGCAGTGAAGGGGCTTGGAACACTGAAGCTTTCTTT. V and J are TRBV6-1 and TRBJ1-1; D ambiguous. Looked up from germline, CDR1 is MNHNS and CDR2 is SASEGT. There are 14 residues in the CDR3. Trimming stripped 1 base from V and 1 base from J, with 7 bases between.

The chain employs TRBV9 and TRBJ1-1; 10 bases align to TRBD1. The CDR3 is 13 residues long. Germline lookup yields CDR1 SGDLS and CDR2 YYNGEE. V shed 6 bases, J shed 10 bases, and the junction held 9 bases outside the gene matches. The CDR3 here is CASTRGQGSRAFF. As DNA, the CDR3 is TGTGCCAGCACCCGGGGACAGGGGAGTCGAGCTTTCTTT.

This sequence joins TRBV7-2 and TRBJ2-3; D is possibly TRBD2 (5 bases). V lost 3 bases, J lost 1 base, and 14 bases lay in between. Germline loops: CDR1 SGHTA, CDR2 FQGNSA. This CDR3 has 16 amino acids. CDR3 nucleotides: TGTGCCAGCAGCTTGGGCTCCCGGGGAGGCACAGATACGCAGTATTTT. Its translation is CASSLGSRGGTDTQYF.

The genes are TRBV7-2 and TRBJ1-2; D is perhaps TRBD1 (6 bases). Germline assignment: CDR1 SGHTA and CDR2 FQGNSA. This CDR3 has 16 amino acids. Deletions cut 1 base from V and 8 bases from J, with 20 bases between. CDR3 region: CASSLVSTGREGGYTF. For the CDR3, the DNA is TGTGCCAGCAGCTTAGTGTCCACAGGGAGGGAAGGCGGCTACACCTTC.

CDR3: CASSKDRETEAFF. As DNA, the CDR3 is TGTGCCAGTAGTAAGGACAGGGAGACTGAAGCTTTCTTT. This chain links TRBV19 with TRBJ1-1, with 8 nucleotides matching TRBD1. The germline CDR1 and CDR2 sequences are LNHDA and SQIVND (reference sequence). CDR3 length equals 13 residues. Losses at the gene ends were 4 bases for V and 5 bases for J; bases not matched to a gene: 3.

This chain connects TRBV12-3 or TRBV12-4 to TRBJ1-5; D remains ambiguous. Trimming took 5 bases from V and 7 from J, leaving 9 bases between them. The CDR3 has 12 amino acids. CDR3 residues: CASSQTVQPQHF. CDR3 sequence (DNA): TGTGCCAGCAGTCAAACAGTCCAGCCCCAGCATTTT.

This chain links TRBV5-6 with TRBJ1-3, with D unclear. The CDR3 totals 14 residues. The germline V gene has CDR1 SGHDT and CDR2 YYEEEE. The V end was cut by 0 bases, the J end by 1 base, with 5 bases between. The chain's CDR3 is CASSLGPSGNTIYF. The DNA of the CDR3 is TGTGCCAGCAGCTTGGGTCCGTCTGGAAACACCATATATTTT.

This clone was detected only a few times. This rearrangement joins TRBV11-3 to TRBJ1-4, with 8 bases aligning to TRBD1. The CDR3 is made up of 18 amino acids. CDR1 and CDR2 (germline): SGHNT, YENEEA. V dropped 4 bases and J dropped 4; count of bases not matched to a gene: 14. The CDR3 protein is CASSSSQGAWAINEKLFF. CDR3 DNA: TGTGCCAGCAGCTCATCCCAGGGGGCTTGGGCGATTAATGAAAAACTGTTTTTT.

This chain links TRBV4-1 with TRBJ1-1, with D possibly matching TRBD1 (6 bases). V lost 4 bases, J lost 5 bases, and 23 bases lay in between. CDR1 and CDR2 (germline): MGHRA, YSYEKL. The CDR3 is 17 residues long. Here the CDR3 DNA reads TGCGCCAGCAGCCGAATGGGGGGGGGCGTGGGATATACTGAAGCTTTCTTT. Protein product: CASSRMGGGVGYTEAFF.

V and J are TRBV9 and TRBJ2-5; weak D call: TRBD1 (6 bases). The V and J ends lost 3 bases and 5 bases respectively, with 11 bases between them. The germline V gene has CDR1 SGDLS and CDR2 YYNGEE. The CDR3 is made up of 13 amino acids. The CDR3 nucleotides are TGTGCCAGCAGCGGTACAGGGTTGGAGACCCAGTACTTC. Its translation: CASSGTGLETQYF.

J is TRBJ1-5 and V is TRBV19; possibly TRBD1 for D (6 bases). The CDR3 contains 13 residues. Germline CDR1 and CDR2: LNHDA and SQIVND (reference sequence). V was cut by 7 bases and J by 5 bases, with 12 bases left in between. The DNA of the CDR3 is TGTGCCAGTACCAGGGGTCCTTATCAGCCCCAGCATTTT. Its translation is CASTRGPYQPQHF.

The genes are TRBV13 and TRBJ1-2; possibly TRBD1 for D (5 bases). This CDR3 is built from 16 residues. Between the trimmed V and J ends, which lost 5 bases and 0 bases, there was a span of 16 bases. Germline values: CDR1 PRHDT, CDR2 FYEKMQ (reference sequence). Here the CDR3 reads CASSNTGGTANYGYTF. The CDR3 nucleotides are TGTGCCAGCAGCAATACCGGGGGGACGGCTAACTATGGCTACACCTTC.

CDR3 protein: CASSNTQGQGFSAFF. In DNA, the CDR3 is TGTGCCAGCAGCAACACCCAGGGACAGGGGTTTTCAGCTTTCTTT. The gene calls are TRBV5-4 and TRBJ1-1, with 10 bases that match TRBD1. The germline V gene encodes CDR1 SGHNT and CDR2 YYREEE (reference sequence). The V gene end was trimmed by 4 bases and the J gene end by 10 bases; junction bases not matched to a gene: 13. The CDR3 is 15 residues long.

V usage is TRBV5-4 and J usage is TRBJ2-3, with TRBD1 matching 7 bases. Per germline, CDR1 SGHNT and CDR2 YYREEE (reference sequence). The V gene end was trimmed by 4 bases and the J gene end by 5 bases; junction bases not matched to a gene: 16. CDR3 size: 17 residues. The CDR3 sequence is CASSMAGTVELGDTQYF. The CDR3 DNA is TGTGCCAGCAGCATGGCCGGGACAGTGGAGCTGGGAGATACGCAGTATTTT. The full variable domain, with the rest looked up from reference TRBV5-4 and TRBJ2-3, is ETGVTQSPTHLIKTRGQQVTLRCSSQSGHNTVSWYQQALGQGPQFIFQYYREEENGRGNFPPRFSGLQFPNYSSELNVNALELDDSALYLCASSMAGTVELGDTQYFGPGTRLTVL.

This clone was recorded a few times. The chain combines TRBV19 with TRBJ1-4; D is ambiguous. The germline gives CDR1 LNHDA, CDR2 SQIVND (reference sequence). Trimming removed 7 bases at V and 6 bases at J, with 15 bases between. CDR3 size: 14 residues. Here the CDR3 DNA reads TGTGCCAGTACTTCTCGGGGTCGTGATGAAAAACTGTTTTTT. This encodes CASTSRGRDEKLFF.